The rows below give T cell receptor beta chains drawn from one sample of a study of T cell responses to AZD1222 COVID-19 vaccine. TCRdb keeps only in-frame clones here, not all; method: immunoSEQ multiplex PCR. The profile shows about 64,000 clones, just over 90% of them singletons. The sequences come from peripheral blood, collected 28 days after the second dose of the MenACWY control vaccine. Source of these receptors: an adult who received the MenACWY meningococcal vaccine as a control. Both conserved end residues are part of each CDR3. Fields, in order: D gene, clone size, J gene, CDR3 length, V gene, CDR3 protein, CDR3 DNA. D genes are given only for firm matches. Clone size is stated in some rows and not others, as once, few, many or a class when expanded.

- - TRBJ1-2 12 TRBV10-2 CASSVGADGYTF TGCGCCAGCAGTGTGGGGGCTGATGGCTACACCTTC
TRBD1 - TRBJ1-2 15 TRBV7-2 CASSLGGQGKRGYTF TGTGCCAGCAGCTTAGGGGGACAGGGGAAACGGGGCTACACCTTC
- - TRBJ2-7 10 TRBV29-1 CSVGESEQYF TGCAGCGTCGGGGAGTCAGAGCAGTACTTC
- - TRBJ2-3 14 TRBV5-4 CASRSDTVTDTQYF TGTGCCAGCCGATCGGACACTGTCACAGATACGCAGTATTTT
- - TRBJ2-2 12 TRBV12-3/TRBV12-4 CASIPDTGELFF TGTGCCAGCATTCCAGACACCGGGGAGCTGTTTTTT
- - TRBJ1-2 12 TRBV30 CAWSVRVSGYTF TGTGCCTGGAGTGTACGTGTGTCTGGCTACACCTTC
- - TRBJ2-2 13 TRBV12-3/TRBV12-4 CASSLLDSGELFF TGTGCCAGCAGTTTATTAGATTCCGGGGAGCTGTTTTTT
TRBD2 once TRBJ2-3 16 TRBV6-2/TRBV6-3 CASSPSGGTSTDTQYF TGTGCCAGCAGCCCTAGCGGGGGCACTAGCACAGATACGCAGTATTTT
TRBD1 - TRBJ1-1 18 TRBV18 CASSPPRTGSGVNTEAFF TGTGCCAGCTCACCCCCCCGGACAGGGAGTGGGGTGAACACTGAAGCTTTCTTT
TRBD2 - TRBJ2-2 15 TRBV6-5 CASSQTSGRAGELFF TGTGCCAGCAGTCAGACTAGCGGGAGGGCCGGGGAGCTGTTTTTT
TRBD1 - TRBJ1-5 16 TRBV11-2 CASSLRGDRGNQPQHF TGTGCCAGCAGCTTAAGAGGGGACAGGGGGAATCAGCCCCAGCATTTT
- - TRBJ1-5 15 TRBV27 CASSIQGGLTRPQHF TGTGCCAGCAGCATACAGGGTGGGCTTACGCGACCCCAGCATTTT
TRBD1 - TRBJ1-2 14 TRBV18 CASFPGTGGDGYTF TGTGCCAGCTTCCCCGGGACAGGGGGCGATGGCTACACCTTC
TRBD2 - TRBJ2-7 15 TRBV11-2 CASSSVAGFIIEQYF TGTGCCAGCAGCTCTGTAGCGGGGTTCATTATCGAGCAGTACTTC
- - TRBJ2-3 16 TRBV10-3 CAISESEQDLTDTQYF TGTGCCATCAGTGAGAGTGAACAGGACCTCACAGATACGCAGTATTTT
TRBD1 - TRBJ1-5 14 TRBV19 CAGRDRGSNQPQHF TGTGCCGGCCGGGACAGGGGTTCCAATCAGCCCCAGCATTTT
- - TRBJ2-1 13 TRBV6-4 CASSDGSASEQFF TGTGCCAGCAGTGACGGGTCAGCTAGTGAGCAGTTCTTC
- - TRBJ1-5 15 TRBV6-1 CASSERGQGHQPQHF TGTGCCAGCAGTGAAAGGGGCCAGGGCCACCAGCCCCAGCATTTT
TRBD2 - TRBJ2-3 17 TRBV14 CASSQVAGGRGTDTQYF TGTGCCAGCAGCCAAGTAGCGGGTGGAAGGGGTACAGATACGCAGTATTTT
- - TRBJ1-2 13 TRBV27 CASSSHGDYGYTF TGTGCCAGCAGTTCCCATGGAGACTATGGCTACACCTTC
TRBD2 - TRBJ2-1 13 TRBV4-2 CASRRSGSNEQFF TGTGCCAGCAGACGTAGCGGGAGTAATGAGCAGTTCTTC
- - TRBJ1-3 13 TRBV11-2 CASSRELGNTIYF TGTGCCAGCAGCCGCGAGTTGGGAAACACCATATATTTT
TRBD2 few TRBJ2-1 17 TRBV5-1 CASSLDPLAGVRNEQFF TGCGCCAGCAGCTTGGACCCCCTAGCGGGAGTCAGGAATGAGCAGTTCTTC
TRBD1 - TRBJ1-5 16 TRBV16 CASSPPPEQGNQPQHF TGTGCCAGCAGCCCACCTCCGGAACAGGGGAATCAGCCCCAGCATTTT
- - TRBJ1-1 16 TRBV4-3 CASSQAPTGVNTEAFF TGCGCCAGCAGCCAAGCCCCGACGGGGGTGAACACTGAAGCTTTCTTT
TRBD1 few TRBJ1-2 15 TRBV18 CASSLPGQGNYGYTF TGTGCCAGCTCACTGCCGGGACAGGGCAACTATGGCTACACCTTC
- - TRBJ1-3 16 TRBV10-2 CASSGGEPSSGNTIYF TGCGCCAGCAGTGGGGGGGAACCAAGCTCTGGAAACACCATATATTTT
- few TRBJ1-2 13 TRBV7-9 CASTTDRTAGYTF TGTGCCAGCACCACGGACCGTACCGCTGGCTACACCTTC
- few TRBJ1-2 15 TRBV7-9 CASSLGQGTNYGYTF TGTGCCAGCAGCTTAGGCCAGGGGACTAACTATGGCTACACCTTC
TRBD2 - TRBJ2-1 11 TRBV20-1 CSAPREYEQFF TGCAGTGCTCCGCGGGAGTATGAGCAGTTCTTC
TRBD2 - TRBJ2-2 17 TRBV2 CARDSGTSGSGTGELFF TGTGCCAGGGACTCCGGGACTAGCGGGAGTGGCACCGGGGAGCTGTTTTTT
TRBD1 - TRBJ2-7 15 TRBV7-9 CASSLRTGKLYEQYF TGTGCCAGCAGCCTACGGACAGGGAAACTTTACGAGCAGTACTTC